This T cell receptor (beta chain) was identified during a study of cytomegalovirus exposure and HLA in healthy donors. General study points: CMV antigen specificity was confirmed in vitro for a few CMV-associated chains. Both high specificity and high sensitivity reportedly marked the classifier's diagnosis of cytomegalovirus status. The study put 150 to 200 TCR beta chains on its list as cytomegalovirus-associated.

The CDR3 has 17 residues. The V end was cut by 4 bases, the J end by 9 bases, with 22 bases between. Germline lookup yields CDR1 MGHRA and CDR2 YSYEKL. Profiled with immunoSEQ multiplex PCR; TCRdb holds only in-frame clones, not every one. The repertoire has about 160,000 clones, approximately 96% of them found once; the top ten carry 0.89%. As to this clone: What it recognizes is unknown.

These donors were members of the 120-subject validation cohort, a group separate from the approximately 680-subject first cohort. Material for sequencing was PBMCs. The source is a woman aged 18-29 years in good health and CMV-seronegative. This chain connects TRBV4-1 to TRBJ1-6; D might be TRBD1 (6 bases). The CDR3 DNA reads TGCGCCAGCAGCCCAGGGGCGCAGGGGCCAAGGGGTTCACCCCTCCACTTT. Encoded protein: CASSPGAQGPRGSPLHF.